What follows are 15 T cell receptor beta chains derived from one specimen sequenced in a study of blood T cells in healthy people across ages. A sample-barcoded 5' primer and a J-beta primer mix were used in a second PCR of roughly 7 to 12 cycles. MiXCR, run by TCRdb on the 5' RACE reads, gives a single entry per CDR3 protein. The data hold over 1,500,000 distinct CDR3 sequences, with 49% observed a single time. Material: blood. The receptors stem from a woman aged 40 to 50 in good health.

The sample holds a few counts of this clonotype. The chain recombines TRBV10-3 with TRBJ2-7; perhaps TRBD2 as D (7 bases). The CDR3 consists of 17 residues. Germline CDR1 is ENHRY and CDR2 is SYGVKD. The germline V and J ends were trimmed by 8 bases and 4 bases, with 27 bases remaining between them. This CDR3 reads CAISPGGGLSFFYEQYF. The DNA for the CDR3 is TGTGCCATCTCTCCGGGGGGCGGACTATCCTTTTTTTACGAGCAGTACTTC.

The J gene is TRBJ2-4, the V gene TRBV2, with TRBD2 matching 11 bases. The J call may be wrong; the DNA end is better matched by TRBJ2-7. In germline, CDR1 is SNHLY, CDR2 FYNNEI. CDR3 length: 16 residues. The CDR3 is CASSEAYSGGATEQYF. The CDR3 DNA sequence: TGTGCCAGCAGTGAAGCGTATAGCGGGGGGGCTACCGAGCAGTACTTC.

This clonotype was seen a handful of times. V usage is TRBV4-2 and J usage is TRBJ1-1; D is unresolved. The CDR3 has 14 amino acids. V lost 0 bases and J lost 10, with 15 bases in between. The germline CDR1 and CDR2 sequences are LGHNA and YNFKEQ. For the CDR3, the DNA is TGTGCCAGCAGCCAAGATATCGATTCGTTAGGAGCTTTCTTT. Protein sequence: CASSQDIDSLGAFF.

The CDR3 DNA reads TGTGCCAGCAGTTACCAAGTGGCGGGAGGGAATCGAGATACGCAGTATTTT. This encodes CASSYQVAGGNRDTQYF. V usage is TRBV6-2 or TRBV6-3 and J usage is TRBJ2-3, with 9 nucleotides matching TRBD2. After removal of 2 bases from V and 5 bases from J, the junction contained 11 bases not matched to a gene. The germline gives CDR1 MNHEY, CDR2 SVGEGT. The CDR3 spans 17 residues.

This chain connects TRBV20-1 to TRBJ1-2; a possible D gene is TRBD1 (6 bases). Trimming pared 3 bases from V and 8 bases from J, leaving 16 bases between. The CDR3 sequence is 13 residues long. Per the germline V gene, CDR1 is DFQATT and CDR2 is SNEGSKA (reference sequence). CDR3 in DNA: TGCAGTGCTAGCGACTACAGGGAGCAGGGCTACACCTTC. Its protein product is CSASDYREQGYTF.

CDR3 coding DNA: TGCGCCACCAAAGGCGGACAGGCGGTAGAGGCTTACGAGCAGTACTTC. Residues: CATKGGQAVEAYEQYF. This chain joins TRBV5-1 and TRBJ2-7, with TRBD1 matching 7 bases. This CDR3 is 16 amino acids long. V was clipped by 9 bases and J by 4 bases; unmatched bases: 19. Germline assignment: CDR1 SGHRS and CDR2 YFSETQ.

V and J are TRBV9 and TRBJ1-4; tentative D call: TRBD1 (5 bases). This CDR3 has 15 residues. V lost 2 bases and J 7 bases, leaving 15 bases between the germline ends. Germline V lookup: CDR1 SGDLS, CDR2 YYNGEE. The CDR3 is CASSVTGAWGEKLFF. The CDR3 nucleotides read TGTGCCAGCAGCGTGACCGGGGCCTGGGGTGAAAAACTGTTTTTT.

This chain uses TRBV29-1 with TRBJ2-1, with 7 bases fitting TRBD2. V was pared by 7 bases and J by 9 bases, with 12 bases of the junction left unmatched. There are 13 residues in the CDR3. Germline-derived CDR1 and CDR2 are SQVTM and ANQGSEA. CDR3 loop: CSALSPGGGEQFF. For the CDR3, the DNA is TGCAGCGCTCTGTCACCGGGAGGTGGTGAGCAGTTCTTC.

V and J are TRBV12-3 or TRBV12-4 and TRBJ2-3, with D possibly being TRBD2 (6 bases). V dropped 5 bases and J dropped 4 bases, with 13 bases sitting between them. The CDR3 is 14 amino acids. The CDR3 DNA follows: TGTGCCAGCAGTGTTAAAAAGCGGGCAGATACGCAGTATTTT. Its protein product is CASSVKKRADTQYF.

This chain uses TRBV29-1 with TRBJ2-1, with D maybe TRBD2 (6 bases). The CDR3 has 15 residues. Between the trimmed V and J ends, which lost 2 bases and 1 base, there was a span of 12 bases. Per germline, CDR1 SQVTM and CDR2 ANQGSEA. The CDR3 loop reads CSVESPGRSYNEQFF. CDR3 coding DNA: TGCAGCGTTGAATCTCCAGGGAGGTCCTACAATGAGCAGTTCTTC.

This clonotype was seen more than once but under ten times. This chain joins TRBV10-3 and TRBJ2-7; the match to TRBD2 covers 14 bases. With 5 bases clipped from V and 4 bases from J, the junction kept 7 bases outside the gene matches. The germline V gene has CDR1 ENHRY and CDR2 SYGVKD. There are 16 residues in the CDR3. The DNA of the CDR3 is TGTGCCATCAGTACCTCCGGGACTAGCGGGGGTTACGAGCAGTACTTC. Translated: CAISTSGTSGGYEQYF.

The V and J genes are TRBV5-1 and TRBJ2-7; no clear D gene. V lost 0 bases and J lost 0, with 10 bases in between. Germline CDR1 SGHRS, CDR2 YFSETQ. The CDR3 spans 15 residues. CDR3 DNA: TGCGCCAGCAGCTTGGCTAACCGCAACTCCTACGAGCAGTACTTC. Amino acid sequence: CASSLANRNSYEQYF.

This chain connects TRBV20-1 to TRBJ2-3; D is perhaps TRBD1 (6 bases). The germline gives CDR1 DFQATT, CDR2 SNEGSKA (reference sequence). Trimming took off 4 bases at V and 0 bases at J, with 14 bases between the two ends. This CDR3 has 15 amino acids. CDR3: CSATMRQASTDTQYF. The CDR3 DNA is TGCAGTGCTACTATGAGACAGGCTAGCACAGATACGCAGTATTTT.

Worth noting for this clonotype: Relative to the germline gene, one junction end is altered; a read error may explain this. The chain joins TRBV6-5 to TRBJ1-4; 7 positions agree with TRBD1. Germline lookup yields CDR1 MNHEY and CDR2 SVGAGI. This CDR3 region has 14 residues. The CDR3 sequence is CDSSPGQSNEKLFF. The CDR3 bases are TGTGACAGCTCCCCGGGACAGTCAAATGAAAAACTGTTTTTT.

The CDR3: CAFSPIGLATDTQYF. CDR3 nucleotides: TGTGCGTTCTCACCCATAGGACTAGCTACAGATACGCAGTATTTT. The chain combines TRBV2 with TRBJ2-3; 8 positions match TRBD2. Germline-derived CDR1 and CDR2 are SNHLY and FYNNEI. The CDR3 totals 15 residues.